These T cell receptor beta chains were read from a single sample in a study of blood T cell repertoires in COVID-19. Method: immunoSEQ multiplex PCR; TCRdb's copy keeps in-frame clones and lacks some. The repertoire has fewer than 200,000 clones, roughly four fifths of them found once; the top ten carry 22%. The sequencing input was peripheral blood. Receptors were obtained from a woman at least 80 years old with acute or convalescent COVID-19. Each CDR3 is given without its conserved first and last residue. The order of the fields is V gene, clone size, CDR3 length, J gene, CDR3 protein. Not every row has a clone size; where given, it reads once, few, many or a size class.

>TRBV21-1|-|17|TRBJ1-5
ASSSSWRFRQEESQPQH
>TRBV5-6|-|13|TRBJ2-7
ASSLGQGLSYEQY
>TRBV20-1|-|11|TRBJ2-4
SASPGLAGIQY
>TRBV30|-|10|TRBJ1-2
AWSDSGYGYT
>TRBV6-2/TRBV6-3|-|13|TRBJ1-5
ASSYNRGNSQPQH
>TRBV9|many|12|TRBJ2-7
ASTPGSSDYEQY
>TRBV25-1|-|14|TRBJ1-3
ASSELAGSSGNTIY
>TRBV5-6|-|14|TRBJ2-7
ASSSGTGGYPYEQY
>TRBV7-9|few|11|TRBJ1-2
ASSLQGDYGYT
>TRBV19|-|12|TRBJ1-2
ASSVEPGKRGYT
>TRBV4-1|-|12|TRBJ2-2
ASSQGLRTGELF
>TRBV5-1|few|10|TRBJ1-1
ASSLNRARWF
>TRBV28|-|14|TRBJ1-4
ASSRQTGGASEKLF
>TRBV18|-|15|TRBJ1-3
ASSPRQISSSGNTIY
>TRBV2|-|13|TRBJ2-1
ASSEGLAGVYEQF
>TRBV6-5|-|14|TRBJ2-7
ASSSLLAGSSYEQY
>TRBV9|-|15|TRBJ2-1
ASSVGGGSASYNEQF
>TRBV15|-|13|TRBJ2-3
ATSARQGNTDTQY
>TRBV10-3|-|11|TRBJ2-1
ATLNTEYNEQF
>TRBV3-1/TRBV3-2|once|13|TRBJ2-2
ASSLLADNTGELF
>TRBV11-3|-|13|TRBJ2-1
ASSRDGLAGGEQF
>TRBV10-1|-|11|TRBJ1-1
ASSESLNTEAF
>TRBV7-2|-|15|TRBJ2-1
ASSLRGISGYNNEQF
>TRBV27|-|11|TRBJ2-7
ASSSEAGHEQY
>TRBV28|-|11|TRBJ1-2
ASSSGGAVGYT
>TRBV10-3|-|10|TRBJ1-1
AISTREAEAF
>TRBV19|many|16|TRBJ2-5
ASSADRDSKDLQETQY
>TRBV9|-|14|TRBJ2-2
ASSKNSQGNTGELF
>TRBV11-2|-|16|TRBJ2-2
ASSLYPSGTSGSGELF
>TRBV7-2|-|16|TRBJ2-4
ASSLGPPSGVAKNIQY
>TRBV29-1|-|10|TRBJ1-1
SVERGGTEAF
>TRBV6-6|-|12|TRBJ1-1
ASSYQQVNTEAF
>TRBV7-2|-|13|TRBJ2-1
ASSLMADTNNEQF
>TRBV5-4|few|13|TRBJ2-3
ASRRYTTSTDTQY
>TRBV5-8|-|13|TRBJ2-7
ASSSSRGHNYEQY
>TRBV7-9|few|11|TRBJ2-2
ASRLASAGELF
>TRBV7-9|-|12|TRBJ2-1
ASSHSGSGNEQF